The 18 T cell receptor beta chains in this list originate from one sample, sequenced in a study of T cell responses to AZD1222 COVID-19 vaccine. The method was immunoSEQ multiplex PCR; TCRdb's version includes in-frame clones alone and lacks a portion of them. The table lists about 130,000 clones, approximately 88% of them singletons. The starting material was peripheral blood, obtained 28 days after the second AZD1222 dose. Receptors were obtained from an adult who received the AZD1222 COVID-19 vaccine.

This chain uses TRBV7-9 with TRBJ1-2, with 12 bases matching TRBD1. Germline V CDR1 and CDR2: SEHNR, FQNEAQ (reference sequence). V was clipped by 5 bases and J by 8 bases; unmatched bases: 15. The CDR3 is 17 amino acids. For the CDR3, the DNA is TGTGCCAGCAGCCTTACAAACCGGGACAGGGGGCGCGTAGGCTACACCTTC. Protein sequence: CASSLTNRDRGRVGYTF.

The chain recombines TRBV11-1 with TRBJ1-1, with TRBD1 matching over 7 bases. CDR1 SGHAT and CDR2 FQDESV come from the germline V gene (reference sequence). This CDR3 is built from 13 residues. Trimming removed 3 bases from V and 5 bases from J; junction bases left unmatched: 3. The CDR3 DNA is TGTGCCAGCAGCTTCCCGACAGGGACTGAAGCTTTCTTT. The encoded protein is CASSFPTGTEAFF. Based on the CDR3 plus reference TRBV11-1 and TRBJ1-1, the full variable domain is EAEVAQSPRYKITEKSQAVAFWCDPISGHATLYWYRQILGQGPELLVQFQDESVVDDSQLPKDRFSAERLKGVDSTLKIQPAELGDSAMYLCASSFPTGTEAFFGQGTRLTVV.

This clone has only a few counts. The chain joins TRBV7-9 to TRBJ2-7, with 10 nucleotides matching TRBD1. CDR3 length: 18 amino acids. V lost 4 bases, J lost 0 bases, and 12 bases stayed unmatched. In germline, CDR1 is SEHNR, CDR2 FQNEAQ (reference sequence). The CDR3 nucleotides read TGTGCCAGCAGCTCGTTGCTTCCGGACAGGGGGAACTCCTACGAGCAGTACTTC. It encodes CASSSLLPDRGNSYEQYF.

The chain recombines TRBV25-1 with TRBJ1-2, with D uncertain. Trimming took 2 bases from V and 8 from J, leaving 18 bases between them. The CDR3 consists of 15 residues. The germline V gene encodes CDR1 MGHDK and CDR2 SYGVNS. This chain's CDR3 is CASSEGGGSSIGYTF. CDR3 bases: TGTGCCAGCAGTGAAGGAGGAGGCTCCTCTATAGGCTACACCTTC.

The V and J genes are TRBV5-1 and TRBJ1-1; tentative D call: TRBD1 (6 bases). The germline V gene has CDR1 SGHRS and CDR2 YFSETQ. This CDR3 region has 17 residues. V was shortened by 0 bases and J by 5 bases, with 20 bases between the two germline ends. CDR3 sequence: CASSLAASGGRGTEAFF. The CDR3 region has the DNA TGCGCCAGCAGCTTGGCCGCGTCGGGGGGCAGGGGAACTGAAGCTTTCTTT.

The J gene is TRBJ1-3, the V gene TRBV11-3; D not resolved. Trimming shortened V by 1 base and J by 0 bases, and 10 bases separated the two germline ends. From germline, CDR1 is SGHNT and CDR2 YENEEA. The CDR3 is 16 amino acids. DNA for the CDR3: TGTGCCAGCAGCTTAGGAGCCCTAAGCTCTGGAAACACCATATATTTT. Protein: CASSLGALSSGNTIYF.

In its sample, this clone was seen a few times. The chain is built from TRBV7-9 and TRBJ2-3, with D perhaps given as TRBD1 or TRBD2 (5 bases each). Germline loops: CDR1 SEHNR, CDR2 FQNEAQ (reference sequence). The CDR3 contains 18 residues. Trimming shortened V by 4 bases and J by 1 base, and 21 bases separated the two germline ends. The CDR3 sequence: CASSSSTGDLSGTDTQYF. The DNA of the CDR3 is TGTGCCAGCAGCTCATCTACCGGGGACCTCTCGGGCACAGATACGCAGTATTTT.

The chain employs TRBV5-1 and TRBJ2-3; D unclear. The germline CDR1 and CDR2 sequences are SGHRS and YFSETQ. The CDR3 is 16 amino acids. V was pared by 2 bases and J by 0 bases, with 13 bases between. CDR3 sequence reads: CASSLSPGTSTDTQYF. The CDR3 bases are TGCGCCAGCAGCTTAAGCCCGGGTACTAGCACAGATACGCAGTATTTT.

This CDR3 is CASSPRQGGTDTQYF. CDR3 nucleotides: TGTGCCAGCAGCCCCAGACAGGGGGGGACAGATACGCAGTATTTT. This chain uses TRBV9 with TRBJ2-3; 9 positions agree with TRBD1. V gave up 4 bases and J gave up 3 bases; unmatched junction bases: 6. CDR1 and CDR2 from the germline V gene are SGDLS and YYNGEE. CDR3 length: 15 amino acids.

The V and J genes are TRBV29-1 and TRBJ1-3; D remains unclear. The V end was cut by 6 bases, the J end by 0 bases, with 12 bases between. Germline V gene data show CDR1 as SQVTM and CDR2 as ANQGSEA. The CDR3 sequence is 14 residues long. Here the CDR3 DNA reads TGCAGCGTCTCGATGGCAAGCTCTGGAAACACCATATATTTT. It is translated as CSVSMASSGNTIYF. Complete variable domain (other parts from reference TRBV29-1 and TRBJ1-3): SAVISQKPSRDICQRGTSLTIQCQVDSQVTMMFWYRQQPGQSLTLIATANQGSEATYESGFVIDKFPISRPNLTFSTLTVSNMSPEDSSIYLCSVSMASSGNTIYFGEGSWLTVV.

The chain recombines TRBV19 with TRBJ2-3, with D tentatively TRBD2 (5 bases). CDR1 is LNHDA, CDR2 SQIVND, per germline (reference sequence). This CDR3 is 14 amino acids long. The V gene lost 7 bases and the J gene lost 2 bases, with 13 bases spanning the gap. In DNA, the CDR3 is TGTGCCAGTAATGGGCTAGCCACCACAGATACGCAGTATTTT. This encodes CASNGLATTDTQYF.

The genes are TRBV15 and TRBJ1-5; no clear D gene. V was cut by 0 bases and J by 1 base, with 7 bases left in between. Germline CDR1 LNHNV, CDR2 YYDKDF (reference sequence). The CDR3 totals 15 residues. This CDR3 is CATSRDLGSNQPQHF. The DNA of the CDR3 is TGTGCCACCAGCAGAGATTTAGGAAGCAATCAGCCCCAGCATTTT.

The chain uses TRBV6-5 and TRBJ1-1; 7 bases line up with TRBD1. This CDR3 has 15 residues. Per the germline V gene, CDR1 is MNHEY and CDR2 is SVGAGI. J lost 4 bases, V lost 6 bases, and 11 bases had no gene match. Here the CDR3 DNA reads TGTGCCAGCAGGCACGCCCGCAGGGGGGCCACTGAAGCTTTCTTT. Translating gives CASRHARRGATEAFF.

J is TRBJ1-1 and V is TRBV10-3, with a weak D call TRBD1 (6 bases). This CDR3 is 12 amino acids long. Trimming took 6 bases from V and 7 from J, leaving 12 bases between them. Looked up from germline, CDR1 is ENHRY and CDR2 is SYGVKD. The CDR3 nucleotides read TGTGCCATCAGCCAACAGGGAAGTGAAGCTTTCTTT. This sequence encodes CAISQQGSEAFF.

The J gene is TRBJ1-5, the V gene TRBV28, with TRBD1 matching 9 bases. The ends lost 4 bases at V and 2 bases at J; junction bases unmatched: 9. The CDR3 totals 17 residues. The germline CDR1 and CDR2 sequences are MDHEN and SYDVKM. The CDR3 sequence is CASSSPPWTGGNQPQHF. The DNA for the CDR3 is TGTGCCAGCAGTTCACCGCCTTGGACAGGGGGCAATCAGCCCCAGCATTTT.

The rearrangement uses TRBV5-5 and TRBJ2-7; 7 bases fit TRBD2. Unmatched junction bases numbered 7, after V lost 4 bases and J lost 0 bases. There are 15 residues in the CDR3. In germline, CDR1 is SGHKS, CDR2 YYEKEE (reference sequence). CDR3 DNA: TGTGCCAGCAGCCTCCCGGGGGGAGCCTCCTACGAGCAGTACTTC. It translates to CASSLPGGASYEQYF. Variable domain in full (rest from reference TRBV5-5 and TRBJ2-7): DAGVTQSPTHLIKTRGQQVTLRCSPISGHKSVSWYQQVLGQGPQFIFQYYEKEERGRGNFPDRFSARQFPNYSSELNVNALLLGDSALYLCASSLPGGASYEQYFGPGTRLTVT.

The chain joins TRBV19 to TRBJ2-2, with D tentatively TRBD2 (6 bases). The CDR3 is 15 amino acids. Germline assignment: CDR1 LNHDA and CDR2 SQIVND (reference sequence). With 4 bases removed from V and 6 bases from J, the gap between germline ends came to 15 bases. The DNA for the CDR3 is TGTGCCAGTAGTACAGGCTCGGCGGGGTCCGGGGAGCTGTTTTTT. This encodes CASSTGSAGSGELFF.

The chain links TRBV6-4 to TRBJ2-3; 8 positions agree with TRBD2. The V gene's germline CDR1 is MRHNA and CDR2 SNTAGT. This CDR3 region has 13 residues. Unmatched junction bases numbered 9, after V lost 2 bases and J lost 14 bases. CDR3 sequence reads: CASSDARGTSGYF. CDR3 DNA: TGTGCCAGCAGTGACGCACGTGGGACTAGTGGGTATTTT.